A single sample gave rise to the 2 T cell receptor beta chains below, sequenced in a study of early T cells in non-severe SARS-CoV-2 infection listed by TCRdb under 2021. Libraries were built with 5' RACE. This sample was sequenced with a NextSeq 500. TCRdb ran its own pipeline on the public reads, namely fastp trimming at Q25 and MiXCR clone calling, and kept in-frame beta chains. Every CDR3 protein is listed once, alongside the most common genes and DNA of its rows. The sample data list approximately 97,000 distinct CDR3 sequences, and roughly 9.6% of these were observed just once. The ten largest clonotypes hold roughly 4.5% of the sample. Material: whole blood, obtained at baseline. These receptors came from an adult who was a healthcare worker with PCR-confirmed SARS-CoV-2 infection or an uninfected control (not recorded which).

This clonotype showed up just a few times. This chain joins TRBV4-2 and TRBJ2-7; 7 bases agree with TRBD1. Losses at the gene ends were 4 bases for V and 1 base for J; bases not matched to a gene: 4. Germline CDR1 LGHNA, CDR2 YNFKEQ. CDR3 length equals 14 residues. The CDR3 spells CASSPDRFSYEQYF. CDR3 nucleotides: TGTGCCAGCAGCCCGGACAGGTTTTCCTACGAGCAGTACTTC.

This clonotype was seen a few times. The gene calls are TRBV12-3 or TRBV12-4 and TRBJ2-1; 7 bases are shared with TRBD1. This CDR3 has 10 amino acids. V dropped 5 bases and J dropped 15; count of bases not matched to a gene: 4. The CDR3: CASSVGQMFF. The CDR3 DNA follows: TGTGCCAGCAGTGTGGGACAGATGTTCTTC.